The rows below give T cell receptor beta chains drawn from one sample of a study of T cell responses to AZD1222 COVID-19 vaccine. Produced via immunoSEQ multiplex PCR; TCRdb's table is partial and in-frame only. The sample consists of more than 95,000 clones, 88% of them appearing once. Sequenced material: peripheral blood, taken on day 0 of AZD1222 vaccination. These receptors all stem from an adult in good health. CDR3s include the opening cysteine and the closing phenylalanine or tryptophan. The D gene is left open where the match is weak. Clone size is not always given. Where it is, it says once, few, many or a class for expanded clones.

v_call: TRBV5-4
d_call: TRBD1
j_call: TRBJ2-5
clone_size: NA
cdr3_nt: TGTGCCAGCAGTTTGCCCGCACAGGGGCCCCAAGGAGAGACCCAGTACTTC
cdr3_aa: CASSLPAQGPQGETQYF

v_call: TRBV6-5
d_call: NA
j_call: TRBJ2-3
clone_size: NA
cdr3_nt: TGTGCCAGCAGTCGCGGGAGCACAGATACGCAGTATTTT
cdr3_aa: CASSRGSTDTQYF

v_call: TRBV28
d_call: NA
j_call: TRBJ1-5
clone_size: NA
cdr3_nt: TGTGCCAGCAGCCTCACAGCTCACGGTCAGCCCCAGCATTTT
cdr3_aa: CASSLTAHGQPQHF

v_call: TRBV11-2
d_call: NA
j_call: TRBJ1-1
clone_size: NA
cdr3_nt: TGTGCCAGCAGCTTAGACTGGCAGAACACTGAAGCTTTCTTT
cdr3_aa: CASSLDWQNTEAFF

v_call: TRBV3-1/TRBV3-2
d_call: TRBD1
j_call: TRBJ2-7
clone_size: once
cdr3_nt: TGTGCCAGCAGCCAGAGCCGGGACAGTACCTACGAGCAGTACTTC
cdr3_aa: CASSQSRDSTYEQYF

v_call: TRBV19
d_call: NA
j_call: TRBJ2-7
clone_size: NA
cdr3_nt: TGTGCCAGTTCGGATAGAAGGAACGAGCAGTACTTC
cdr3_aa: CASSDRRNEQYF

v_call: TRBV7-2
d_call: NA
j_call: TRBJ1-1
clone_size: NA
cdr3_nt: TGTGCCAGCAGCTTAGGTCCCACTAACGCTGAAGCTTTCTTT
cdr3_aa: CASSLGPTNAEAFF

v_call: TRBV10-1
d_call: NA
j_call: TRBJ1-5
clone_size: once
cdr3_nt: TGCGCCAGCACTCGGGCCGTCTTCAATCAGCCCCAGCATTTT
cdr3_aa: CASTRAVFNQPQHF

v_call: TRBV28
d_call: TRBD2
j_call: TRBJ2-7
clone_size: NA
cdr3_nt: TGTGCCAGCAGTTTGAGGTTGAGCGGGGAGCCTTCCTACGAGCAGTACTTC
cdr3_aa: CASSLRLSGEPSYEQYF

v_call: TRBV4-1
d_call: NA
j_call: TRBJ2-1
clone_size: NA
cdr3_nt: TGCGCCAGCAGCCAAACACAGTTTTACAATGAGCAGTTCTTC
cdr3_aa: CASSQTQFYNEQFF

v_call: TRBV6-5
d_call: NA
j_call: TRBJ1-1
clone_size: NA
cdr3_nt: TGTGCCAGCACCCCTACCCTGAACACTGAAGCTTTCTTT
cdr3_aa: CASTPTLNTEAFF

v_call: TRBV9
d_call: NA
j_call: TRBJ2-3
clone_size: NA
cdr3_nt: TGTGCCAGCAGCCCACGGACAGCTAGCACAGATACGCAGTATTTT
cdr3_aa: CASSPRTASTDTQYF

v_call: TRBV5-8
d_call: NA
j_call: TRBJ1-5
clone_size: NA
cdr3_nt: TGTGCCAGCAGCTTGAGGGGCGCCCAGCATTTT
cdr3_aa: CASSLRGAQHF

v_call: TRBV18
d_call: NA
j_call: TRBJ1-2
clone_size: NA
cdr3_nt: TGTGCCAGCTCACCTGGGACACCTAACGATGGCTACACCTTC
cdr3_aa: CASSPGTPNDGYTF

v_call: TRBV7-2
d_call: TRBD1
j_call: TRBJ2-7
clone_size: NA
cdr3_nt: TGTGCCAGCAGCTCCGACAGGGGTGGGGCCTACGAGCAGTACTTC
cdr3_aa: CASSSDRGGAYEQYF

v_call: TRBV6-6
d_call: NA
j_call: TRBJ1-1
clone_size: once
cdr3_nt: TGTGCCAGCAGTTACAAAGGTGGCGGCTTGAACACTGAAGCTTTCTTT
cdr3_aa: CASSYKGGGLNTEAFF

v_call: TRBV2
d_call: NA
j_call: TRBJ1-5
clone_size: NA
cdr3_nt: TGTGCCAGCAGCAGGGATGGGAATCAGCCCCAGCATTTT
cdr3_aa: CASSRDGNQPQHF